The 17 T cell receptor beta chains reported below all come from one sample, sequenced in a study of Ad26.COV2.S vaccination and SARS-CoV-2 variants. Generated by immunoSEQ multiplex PCR, the TCRdb table keeps only in-frame clones and is missing some. The table lists about 500,000 clones, roughly 87% of them singletons. Stated treatment: around 19 received Ad26.COV2.S at low or high dose, single or two shots; 5 received placebo; per-sample allocation not given. Specimen acquisition occurred on day 63 following the initial vaccine or placebo injection. The specimen was peripheral blood, collected in a trial of Ad26.COV2.S vaccine versus placebo. All receptors come from a person aged 18 to 65 who received the Ad26.COV2.S COVID-19 vaccine or a placebo.

The CDR3 bases are TGTGCCAGCAGCCGGATCGGGCTCGGCGGGCAGTACTTC. This gives the protein CASSRIGLGGQYF. V usage is TRBV12-3 or TRBV12-4 and J usage is TRBJ2-7; D unclear. The CDR3 runs to 13 residues. Trimming pared 6 bases from V and 9 bases from J, leaving 18 bases between.

The chain employs TRBV5-1 and TRBJ1-5; TRBD1 might be the D (6 bases). V was clipped by 0 bases and J by 3 bases, with 7 bases between them. The CDR3 has 14 residues. CDR1 is SGHRS, CDR2 YFSETQ, per germline. The CDR3 DNA is TGCGCCAGCAGCTTGGGACAGGCCAATCAGCCCCAGCATTTT. It is translated as CASSLGQANQPQHF.

This sequence joins TRBV28 and TRBJ2-7; no clear D gene. Germline V gene data show CDR1 as MDHEN and CDR2 as SYDVKM. The V end lost 6 bases, the J end lost 8 bases, and 14 bases lay between the germline ends. The CDR3 has 12 amino acids. In nucleotides, the CDR3 is TGTGCCAGCAGCCTAGACTCGGCTAAGCAGTACTTC. Amino acids: CASSLDSAKQYF.

The chain is built from TRBV7-3 and TRBJ1-1; D is uncertain. This CDR3 comprises 15 residues. Trimming cost V 0 bases and J 1 base, with 9 bases left between them. The germline V gene encodes CDR1 SGHTA and CDR2 FQGTGA. The CDR3 loop is CASSLTAWGNTEAFF. The CDR3, as DNA: TGTGCCAGCAGCTTAACGGCCTGGGGGAACACTGAAGCTTTCTTT.

The J gene is TRBJ2-5, the V gene TRBV13, with a weak D call TRBD1 (5 bases). V was shortened by 1 base and J by 3 bases, with 6 bases between the two germline ends. CDR1 is PRHDT, CDR2 FYEKMQ, per germline (reference sequence). The CDR3 is 13 amino acids. In DNA, the CDR3 is TGTGCCAGCAGCTTAGAAGGGGAAGAGACCCAGTACTTC. It encodes CASSLEGEETQYF. Filled out from reference TRBV13 and TRBJ2-5, the complete variable domain reads AAGVIQSPRHLIKEKRETATLKCYPIPRHDTVYWYQQGPGQDPQFLISFYEKMQSDKGSIPDRFSAQQFSDYHSELNMSSLELGDSALYFCASSLEGEETQYFGPGTRLLVL.

The chain is built from TRBV11-2 and TRBJ2-7; unclear D gene. Germline CDR1 and CDR2: SGHAT and FQNNGV. Trimming shortened V by 0 bases and J by 10 bases, and 13 bases separated the two germline ends. The CDR3 extends over 13 amino acids. The CDR3 DNA reads TGTGCCAGCAGCTTAGATGGGTGGGAATCCCAGTACTTC. Residues: CASSLDGWESQYF.

The chain combines TRBV6-5 with TRBJ2-1, with a tentative D call TRBD2 (6 bases). The V gene lost 10 bases and the J gene lost 0 bases, with 13 bases spanning the gap. The CDR3 contains 14 residues. In germline, CDR1 is MNHEY, CDR2 SVGAGI. CDR3 coding DNA: TGTGCCACCAAACGGAGGGGCTCCTACAATGAGCAGTTCTTC. Its protein product is CATKRRGSYNEQFF.

V gene TRBV18 combines with J gene TRBJ1-3; 7 bases align to TRBD1. The germline V gene has CDR1 KGHSH and CDR2 LQKENI. V lost 2 bases and J lost 4; bases outside the gene matches: 2. The CDR3 spans 14 residues. The CDR3 sequence: CASSPGTAGNTIYF. The DNA for the CDR3 is TGTGCCAGCTCACCAGGGACAGCCGGAAACACCATATATTTT.

The genes are TRBV5-1 and TRBJ1-1; no definite D call. The CDR3 has 13 residues. Trimming took 2 bases from V and 1 from J, leaving 6 bases between them. Germline values: CDR1 SGHRS, CDR2 YFSETQ. The CDR3 region has the DNA TGCGCCAGCAGCTTCTCAGGGAACACTGAAGCTTTCTTT. This translates into CASSFSGNTEAFF.

The rearrangement uses TRBV15 and TRBJ2-2; 7 bases are a match to TRBD2. This CDR3 spans 14 amino acids. Germline loops: CDR1 LNHNV, CDR2 YYDKDF (reference sequence). The ends lost 4 bases at V and 2 bases at J; junction bases unmatched: 1. CDR3 sequence reads: CATSTSGNTGELFF. In DNA, the CDR3 is TGTGCCACCAGCACTAGCGGAAACACCGGGGAGCTGTTTTTT.

The chain combines TRBV19 with TRBJ1-5, with D perhaps TRBD1 (6 bases). This CDR3 comprises 13 residues. CDR1 LNHDA and CDR2 SQIVND come from the germline V gene (reference sequence). The V end was cut by 3 bases, the J end by 5 bases, with 8 bases between. CDR3 DNA sequence: TGTGCCAGTAGTATCAACAGGGATCAGCCCCAGCATTTT. Translated, it gives CASSINRDQPQHF. Full variable domain (remainder filled in from reference TRBV19 and TRBJ1-5): DGGITQSPKYLFRKEGQNVTLSCEQNLNHDAMYWYRQDPGQGLRLIYYSQIVNDFQKGDIAEGYSVSREKKESFPLTVTSAQKNPTAFYLCASSINRDQPQHFGDGTRLSIL.

This chain links TRBV5-1 with TRBJ2-7; D not resolved. V shed 0 bases and J shed 3 bases, with 13 bases lying between them. This CDR3 is built from 15 residues. In germline, CDR1 is SGHRS, CDR2 YFSETQ. DNA of the CDR3: TGCGCCAGCAGCTTGGACGAAGGCCCACTCTACGAGCAGTACTTC. Amino acid sequence: CASSLDEGPLYEQYF.

The rearrangement uses TRBV11-2 and TRBJ2-3; D not certain. The CDR3 spans 12 residues. The germline CDR1 and CDR2 sequences are SGHAT and FQNNGV. The V and J ends lost 5 bases and 4 bases respectively, with 7 bases between them. The CDR3 sequence: CASSMASDTQYF. The CDR3 DNA sequence: TGTGCCAGCAGCATGGCTTCAGATACGCAGTATTTT.

The genes are TRBV9 and TRBJ2-1, with 11 nucleotides matching TRBD2. CDR1 and CDR2 from the germline V gene are SGDLS and YYNGEE. CDR3 length: 16 amino acids. With 4 bases clipped from V and 7 bases from J, the junction kept 10 bases outside the gene matches. CDR3 loop: CASSPRTSGFYNEQFF. The CDR3, as DNA: TGTGCCAGCAGCCCCCGGACTAGCGGGTTTTATAATGAGCAGTTCTTC.

The genes are TRBV5-1 and TRBJ1-4, with D unresolved. The length of the CDR3 is 15 residues. CDR1 is SGHRS and CDR2 is YFSETQ in the germline V gene. The V gene lost 2 bases and the J gene lost 2 bases, with 10 bases spanning the gap. This chain's CDR3 is CASSFYDPTNEKLFF. The CDR3 region has the DNA TGCGCCAGCAGCTTTTACGATCCCACTAATGAAAAACTGTTTTTT. The variable domain in full, with the rest retrieved from reference TRBV5-1 and TRBJ1-4, is KAGVTQTPRYLIKTRGQQVTLSCSPISGHRSVSWYQQTPGQGLQFLFEYFSETQRNKGNFPGRFSGRQFSNSRSEMNVSTLELGDSALYLCASSFYDPTNEKLFFGSGTQLSVL.

This chain joins TRBV7-2 and TRBJ1-1, with D perhaps matching TRBD1 (5 bases). The V end was cut by 0 bases, the J end by 1 base, with 15 bases between. Looked up from germline, CDR1 is SGHTA and CDR2 is FQGNSA. The CDR3 totals 17 residues. This CDR3 is CASSLAGTLIGNTEAFF. The CDR3 region has the DNA TGTGCCAGCAGCTTAGCCGGGACTCTCATCGGGAACACTGAAGCTTTCTTT.

This sequence joins TRBV7-2 and TRBJ2-7, with D possibly being TRBD1 or TRBD2 (5 bases each). Trimming pared 0 bases from V and 12 bases from J, leaving 12 bases between. The CDR3 loop spans 12 amino acids. Germline V CDR1 and CDR2: SGHTA, FQGNSA. The CDR3 is CASSLAPGTPYF. The CDR3 DNA reads TGTGCCAGCAGCTTAGCGCCAGGGACGCCGTACTTC.